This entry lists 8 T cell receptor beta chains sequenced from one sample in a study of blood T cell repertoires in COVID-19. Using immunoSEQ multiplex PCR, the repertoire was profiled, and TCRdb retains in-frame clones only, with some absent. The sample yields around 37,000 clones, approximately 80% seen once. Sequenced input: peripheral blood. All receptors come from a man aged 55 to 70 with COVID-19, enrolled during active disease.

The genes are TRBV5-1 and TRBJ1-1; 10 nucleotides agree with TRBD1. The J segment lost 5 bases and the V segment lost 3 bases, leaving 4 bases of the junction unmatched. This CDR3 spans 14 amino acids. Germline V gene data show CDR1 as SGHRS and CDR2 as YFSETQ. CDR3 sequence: CASSSTGGRTEAFF. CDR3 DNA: TGCGCCAGCAGCTCGACAGGGGGCCGAACTGAAGCTTTCTTT.

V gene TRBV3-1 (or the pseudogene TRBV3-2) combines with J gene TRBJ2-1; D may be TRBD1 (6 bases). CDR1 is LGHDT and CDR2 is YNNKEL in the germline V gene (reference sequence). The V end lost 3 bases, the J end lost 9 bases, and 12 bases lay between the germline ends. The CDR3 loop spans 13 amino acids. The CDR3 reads CASSQGATSEQFF. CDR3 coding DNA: TGTGCCAGCAGCCAGGGGGCTACGAGTGAGCAGTTCTTC.

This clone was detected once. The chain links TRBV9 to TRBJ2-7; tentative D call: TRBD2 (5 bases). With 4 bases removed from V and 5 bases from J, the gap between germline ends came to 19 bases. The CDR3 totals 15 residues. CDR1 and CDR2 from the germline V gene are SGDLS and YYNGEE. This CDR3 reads CASSPHARDVNEQYF. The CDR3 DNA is TGTGCCAGCAGCCCCCACGCGAGGGATGTAAACGAGCAGTACTTC.

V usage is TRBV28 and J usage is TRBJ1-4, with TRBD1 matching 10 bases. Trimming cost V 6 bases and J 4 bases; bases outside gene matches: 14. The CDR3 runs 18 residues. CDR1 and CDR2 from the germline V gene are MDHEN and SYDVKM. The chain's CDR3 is CASSPGPGTGVDNEKLFF. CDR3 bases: TGTGCCAGCAGCCCTGGGCCCGGGACAGGGGTTGATAATGAAAAACTGTTTTTT.

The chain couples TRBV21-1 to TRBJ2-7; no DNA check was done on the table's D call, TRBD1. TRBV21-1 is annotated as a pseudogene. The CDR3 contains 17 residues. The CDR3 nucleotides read TGTGCCAGCAGCCCCCCCTTTTTGACAGGGACGGACTACGAGCAGTACTTC. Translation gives CASSPPFLTGTDYEQYF.

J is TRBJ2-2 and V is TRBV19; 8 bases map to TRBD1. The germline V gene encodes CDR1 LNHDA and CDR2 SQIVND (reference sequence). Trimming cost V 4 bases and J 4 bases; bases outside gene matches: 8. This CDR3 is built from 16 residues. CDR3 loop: CASSNGQGVGTGELFF. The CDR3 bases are TGTGCCAGTAGTAACGGACAGGGCGTGGGCACCGGGGAGCTGTTTTTT.

The DNA of the CDR3 is TGTGCCAGCAGTTTAAGGCTAGCGGGAGCTAATGAGCAGTTCTTC. This encodes CASSLRLAGANEQFF. The chain couples TRBV27 to TRBJ2-1; 10 nucleotides line up with TRBD2. Germline CDR1 reads MNHEY; CDR2 reads SMNVEV (reference sequence). Trimming removed 2 bases from V and 7 bases from J; junction bases left unmatched: 5. The CDR3 is 15 residues long.

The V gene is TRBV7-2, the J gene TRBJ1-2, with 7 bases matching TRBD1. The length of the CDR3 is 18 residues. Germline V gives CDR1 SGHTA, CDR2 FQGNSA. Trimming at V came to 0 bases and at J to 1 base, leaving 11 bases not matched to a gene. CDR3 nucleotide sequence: TGTGCCAGCAGCTTAGCTGTGTCAACAGGGACAGATAACTATGGCTACACCTTC. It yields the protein CASSLAVSTGTDNYGYTF.